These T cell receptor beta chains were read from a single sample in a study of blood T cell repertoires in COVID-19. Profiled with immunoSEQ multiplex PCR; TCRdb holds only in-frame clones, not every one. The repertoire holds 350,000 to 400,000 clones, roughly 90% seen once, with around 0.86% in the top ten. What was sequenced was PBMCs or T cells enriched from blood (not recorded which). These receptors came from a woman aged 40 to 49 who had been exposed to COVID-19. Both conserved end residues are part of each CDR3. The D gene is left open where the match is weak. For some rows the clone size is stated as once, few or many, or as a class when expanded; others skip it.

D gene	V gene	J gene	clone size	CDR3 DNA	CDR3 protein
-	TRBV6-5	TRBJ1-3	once	TGTGCCAGCAGAAATAATCGGGTCTCTGGAAACACCATATATTTT	CASRNNRVSGNTIYF
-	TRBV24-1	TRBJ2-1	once	TGTGCCACCAGTCCGCCCGGCTACAATGAGCAGTTCTTC	CATSPPGYNEQFF
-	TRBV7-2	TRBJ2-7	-	TGTGCCAGCAGCTTAGCGGGACTGATCTACGAGCAGTACTTC	CASSLAGLIYEQYF
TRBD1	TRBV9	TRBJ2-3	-	TGTGCCAGCAGCGTAGAGATCGGGACAGGGGGCGCAGATACGCAGTATTTT	CASSVEIGTGGADTQYF
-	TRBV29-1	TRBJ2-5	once	TGCAGCGTGGCGGCATCTCAAGAGACCCAGTACTTC	CSVAASQETQYF
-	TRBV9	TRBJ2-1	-	TGTGCCAGCAGCCTTAAACTAGGCAGTGAGCAGTTCTTC	CASSLKLGSEQFF
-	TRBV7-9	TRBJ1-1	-	TGTGCCAGCAGCTCCCGACCGGAAAGGGGCACTGAAGCTTTCTTT	CASSSRPERGTEAFF
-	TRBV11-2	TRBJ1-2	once	TGTGCCAGCAGCCACGGGGAGGACTATGGCTACACCTTC	CASSHGEDYGYTF
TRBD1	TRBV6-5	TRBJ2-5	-	TGTGCCAGCAGTTTCGGACAGGGCCAAGAGACCCAGTACTTC	CASSFGQGQETQYF
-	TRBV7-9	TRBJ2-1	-	TGTGCCAGCAGCGACCGACAGGCAGCCTACAATGAGCAGTTCTTC	CASSDRQAAYNEQFF
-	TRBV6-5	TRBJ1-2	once	TGTGTCAGCACCAACGGGCCAGGGGACTATGGCTACACCTTC	CVSTNGPGDYGYTF
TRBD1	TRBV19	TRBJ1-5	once	TGTGCCAGTAGTATACGGCAGGGGGGCCTACCTCAGCCCCAGCATTTT	CASSIRQGGLPQPQHF
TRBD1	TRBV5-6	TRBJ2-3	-	TGTGCCAGCAGCTTGGCAGACAGGGGATTTACGCAGTATTTT	CASSLADRGFTQYF